Listed below are T cell receptor beta chains from one sample, sequenced in a study of blood T cell repertoires in COVID-19. Produced via immunoSEQ multiplex PCR; TCRdb's table is partial and in-frame only. The table includes around 250,000 clones, 65% to 90% detected once. Sequenced input: PBMCs or T cells enriched from blood (not recorded which). The receptor source for this set is a man in his late teens or twenties who had recovered from COVID-19. The CDR3 runs from the conserved cysteine through the conserved F or W. The order of the fields is V gene, clone size, J gene, D gene, CDR3 DNA, CDR3 protein. The D gene is left open where the match is weak. The size entry is marked missing in some rows and otherwise reads once, few, many or a size class.

>TRBV27|-|TRBJ1-2|-
TGTGCCAGCAGTCTAGGGGGACCCATCTATGGCTACACCTTC
CASSLGGPIYGYTF
>TRBV10-2|-|TRBJ1-2|-
TGCGCCAGCAGCGCCACAGAGAACTATGGCTACACCTTC
CASSATENYGYTF
>TRBV21-1|-|TRBJ2-1|-
TGTGCCAGCAGCCTGCGGGACAGGTCCTACAATGAGCAGTTCTTC
CASSLRDRSYNEQFF
>TRBV7-9|few|TRBJ1-1|TRBD1
TGTGCCAGCAGCCTTCCGGGACAGGGGACGTTGAACACTGAAGCTTTCTTT
CASSLPGQGTLNTEAFF
>TRBV3-1/TRBV3-2|-|TRBJ1-5|TRBD1
TGTGCCAGCAGCCGGGCTACAGGGGGAGCAAATCAGCCCCAGCATTTT
CASSRATGGANQPQHF
>TRBV29-1|-|TRBJ1-5|-
TGCAGCGCCACGACCCCCCACTATAGCAATCAGCCCCAGCATTTT
CSATTPHYSNQPQHF
>TRBV11-3|-|TRBJ2-5|TRBD2
TGTGCCAGCAGCTTAGTCCGGGGGGAAGAGACCCAGTACTTC
CASSLVRGEETQYF
>TRBV7-9|once|TRBJ1-1|-
TGTGCCAGCAGCCTACAGCCGAACACTGAAGCTTTCTTT
CASSLQPNTEAFF
>TRBV4-2|-|TRBJ2-3|TRBD2
TGTGCCAGCAGCCAAGCGCCGGGACTAGAGGACTACACAGATACGCAGTATTTT
CASSQAPGLEDYTDTQYF
>TRBV6-5|-|TRBJ1-5|-
TGTGCCAGCAGCCTAAGACGGGGTCAGCCCCAGCATTTT
CASSLRRGQPQHF
>TRBV5-1|-|TRBJ1-1|TRBD1
TGCGCCAGCAGCTTGCCGTCGACAGGGGTGTTGACTGAAGCTTTCTTT
CASSLPSTGVLTEAFF
>TRBV4-1|-|TRBJ1-1|-
TGCGCCAGCACCTCAAATCCCACTCAGAGGCTCCGTAGGGGAGCTTTCTTT
CASTSNPTQRLRRGAFF
>TRBV4-1|-|TRBJ2-3|-
TGCGCCAGCAGCCAAGAAGGAGCCACCTCTTCACCTGCCCCGCAGTATTTT
CASSQEGATSSPAPQYF
>TRBV9|-|TRBJ2-1|-
TGTGCCAGCAGCACTAATCGTGGGGGGACCACCCCAGCTCACAATGAGCAGTTCTTC
CASSTNRGGTTPAHNEQFF
>TRBV30|-|TRBJ2-5|-
TGTGCCTGGTGCGGACAGAGTAGATGGGGTCCGTACCAAGAGACCCAGTACTTC
CAWCGQSRWGPYQETQYF
>TRBV7-8|-|TRBJ2-1|TRBD2
TGTGCCAGCAGCACAAGCGGGGGGGCCGACAATGAGCAGTTCTTC
CASSTSGGADNEQFF
>TRBV5-6|-|TRBJ2-1|TRBD2
TGTGCCAGCAGCCTAGCCACTAGCGGAGTCGACAATGAGCAGTTCTTC
CASSLATSGVDNEQFF
>TRBV7-9|once|TRBJ1-4|-
TGTGCCAGCAGCTCGCAGGGTGCTAATGAAAAACTGTTTTTT
CASSSQGANEKLFF
>TRBV5-1|-|TRBJ2-3|-
TGCGCCAGCAGCTGGCAGGGTTATGGAGATACGCAGTATTTT
CASSWQGYGDTQYF
>TRBV19|-|TRBJ1-5|-
TGTGCCAGTAGTCATCGGGCCAGACAGCGCAATCAGCCCCAGCATTTT
CASSHRARQRNQPQHF
>TRBV27|-|TRBJ2-1|-
TGTGCCAGCAGTCCGGGAATTTACAATGAGCAGTTCTTC
CASSPGIYNEQFF
>TRBV5-1|once|TRBJ1-1|-
TGCGCCAGCAGCTCGCAAGCGGTGGAGAACACTGAAGCTTTCTTT
CASSSQAVENTEAFF
>TRBV24-1|-|TRBJ1-2|TRBD1
TGTGCCACCAGTGACCCGACAGGGGGCATCTATGGCTACACCTTC
CATSDPTGGIYGYTF
>TRBV6-5|few|TRBJ1-1|-
TGTGCCAGCACAAACCAACGGGGGACCACTGAAGCTTTCTTT
CASTNQRGTTEAFF
>TRBV7-8|few|TRBJ1-2|-
TGTGCCAGCAGGGCGGAGTCGAGTATTGGCTACACCTTC
CASRAESSIGYTF
>TRBV24-1|-|TRBJ2-7|TRBD1
TGTGCCACCAGCGAAGGGGGCTCCCTCTACGAGCAGTACTTC
CATSEGGSLYEQYF
>TRBV18|once|TRBJ1-1|-
TGTGCCAGCTCACCACCACACGCCCCAGGCACTGAAGCTTTCTTT
CASSPPHAPGTEAFF
>TRBV7-9|-|TRBJ1-1|TRBD1
TGTGCCAGCAGCTCCGAGGACAGGGCGGCCGAAGCTTTCTTT
CASSSEDRAAEAFF
>TRBV6-4|few|TRBJ2-7|-
TGTGCCAGCAGAATACCCCACAGCTCCTACGAGCAGTACTTC
CASRIPHSSYEQYF
>TRBV6-5|-|TRBJ1-2|TRBD1
TGTGCCAGCAAACTCCAGGGGGCGCGCGGCTACACCTTC
CASKLQGARGYTF
>TRBV3-1/TRBV3-2|-|TRBJ2-6|-
TGTGCCAGCAGCCAAGGCTGGGGACTTGGGGCCAACGTCCTGACTTTC
CASSQGWGLGANVLTF
>TRBV5-1|-|TRBJ1-2|TRBD1
TGCGCCAGCAGCGTAACGGGACAGGGAAGTGGCTACACCTTC
CASSVTGQGSGYTF
>TRBV30|-|TRBJ1-2|TRBD1
TGTGCCTGGAGTGTTTTAGGGACAGCGCGCTATGGCTACACCTTC
CAWSVLGTARYGYTF
>TRBV6-4|few|TRBJ1-1|-
TGTGCCACCCCCAAAAGGACCCAGGGGAACACTGAAGCTTTCTTT
CATPKRTQGNTEAFF
>TRBV9|few|TRBJ2-7|-
TGTGCCAGCAGCGTAGACGGGAGCGTTATCTACGAGCAGTACTTC
CASSVDGSVIYEQYF
>TRBV11-2|-|TRBJ2-5|-
TGTGCCAGCAGCCCAGGTTTTAAGGGGGACCAAGAGACCCAGTACTTC
CASSPGFKGDQETQYF
>TRBV2|-|TRBJ2-2|-
TGTGCCAGCAGTGCCCTGAACACCGGGGAGCTGTTTTTT
CASSALNTGELFF
>TRBV14|-|TRBJ1-1|-
TGTGCCAGCAGTCAGGCGGGACGAGCTTTCTTT
CASSQAGRAFF
>TRBV6-5|-|TRBJ2-7|-
TGTGCCAGCAGTTACTCGAAATCGAGGGACTCCTACGAGCAGTACTTC
CASSYSKSRDSYEQYF
>TRBV3-1/TRBV3-2|-|TRBJ2-6|-
TGTGCCACCTCGGGCTCTGGGGCCAACGTCCTGACTTTC
CATSGSGANVLTF
>TRBV7-8|-|TRBJ2-3|TRBD1
TGTGCCAGCAGCAAAATCACAGGGGCCGCAGATACGCAGTATTTT
CASSKITGAADTQYF
>TRBV4-2|-|TRBJ2-2|TRBD1
TGTGCCAGCAGCCAGGGACAGGGATCCGGGGAGCTGTTTTTT
CASSQGQGSGELFF
>TRBV7-2|-|TRBJ1-2|-
TGTGCCAGCAGCTTAGGGCAGGGGAAAGTAGTCTATGGCTACACCTTC
CASSLGQGKVVYGYTF
>TRBV3-1/TRBV3-2|-|TRBJ2-1|-
TGTGCCAGCACCCAGGCTTATCCGTCACCGACACTCTCCTACAATGAGCAGTTCTTC
CASTQAYPSPTLSYNEQFF
>TRBV5-1|-|TRBJ2-7|TRBD1
TGCGCCAGCAGGGCCAGGGGGCACGAGCAGTACTTC
CASRARGHEQYF
>TRBV5-1|-|TRBJ1-1|TRBD1
TGCGCCAGCAGCTTGGGTGGAGGGGGCTATACTGAAGCTTTCTTT
CASSLGGGGYTEAFF
>TRBV4-2|-|TRBJ1-3|-
TGTGCCAGCAGCCAGGATTCCACAGGGACGGGAAACACCATATATTTT
CASSQDSTGTGNTIYF
>TRBV7-9|-|TRBJ1-4|-
TGTGCCAGCAGCTTACCAACAACCGCAACTAATGAAAAACTGTTTTTT
CASSLPTTATNEKLFF
>TRBV7-3|-|TRBJ2-5|-
TGTGCCAGCAGTTCCGGGAGCCAAGAGACCCAGTACTTC
CASSSGSQETQYF
>TRBV2|-|TRBJ1-1|-
TGTGCCAGCAATTGGGGGGGTGAGGGGAACACTGAAGCTTTCTTT
CASNWGGEGNTEAFF